This T cell receptor beta chain was retrieved from a study of T-cell reconstitution after alpha-beta-depleted transplantation in children. Overall study findings and caveats: The origin of alpha-beta T cells about two months after transplant was reportedly several hundred expanded graft clones. One year after transplant, T-cell counts and diversity came mostly from newly produced T cells.

As regards this clonotype: The antigen remains unidentified.

Using unique molecular identifiers, the investigators prepared the TCRbeta library. TCRdb processed the PCR reads anew with MiXCR; each CDR3 protein has one entry. Counted here are about 580,000 distinct CDR3 sequences, about 23% occurring once; the ten biggest clones make up approximately 14%. V was cut by 2 bases and J by 0 bases, with 9 bases left in between. This CDR3 is built from 15 residues. In germline, CDR1 is SEHNR, CDR2 FQNEAQ (reference sequence). Material: PBMCs, mostly from graft donor cells, obtained 360 days after TCRalphabeta/CD19-depleted stem cell transplant. The clonotype originates from a boy under two years old who had a stem cell transplant for acute myeloid leukemia, so the T cells may come from the graft donor. The chain is built from TRBV7-9 and TRBJ2-3; D not certain. The CDR3 coding sequence is TGTGCCAGCAGCTTACGTCCCTCTAGCACAGATACGCAGTATTTT. Its translation is CASSLRPSSTDTQYF.